This TCR beta chain is from a study of blood T cell repertoires in COVID-19. Study summary: Sources were T cells, B-cell-depleted T cells, or PBMCs; the material itself was cDNA or gDNA.

The germline CDR1 and CDR2 sequences are MNHEY and SMNVEV (reference sequence). CDR3 length: 15 amino acids. The junction had 9 bases not matched to a gene; V was cut back by 2 bases and J by 5 bases. Original processing notes: Using reference gene primer amplification, nucleated cell counts were estimated. This table comes from immunoSEQ multiplex PCR, and its TCRdb copy is limited to in-frame clones, with some not included. V and J calls and clone size are copied from that table; D and trimming were computed from the DNA. Of about 67,000 clones in the sample, more than 75% were seen once. This clone appeared a few times.

The TCR was taken from a middle-aged man with active COVID-19. Specimen: peripheral blood. The V gene is TRBV27, the J gene TRBJ2-7, with 7 bases fitting TRBD2. CDR3 coding DNA: TGTGCCAGCAGTTTAAAGCGGGGTGGATCTCACGAGCAGTACTTC. Translated, it gives CASSLKRGGSHEQYF.